The 32 T cell receptor beta chains presented below share a single source sample, sequenced in a study of Ad26.COV2.S vaccination and SARS-CoV-2 variants. Sequencing was performed with immunoSEQ multiplex PCR; in TCRdb, only in-frame clones are kept and a portion is missing. The sample has around 240,000 clones; 70% to 90% are singletons. Treatment of the sample: about 20 received Ad26.COV2.S at low or high dose, single or two shots; roughly five received placebo; per-sample allocation not given. Day 63 following the first vaccine or placebo injection was when the samples were taken. This material consisted of peripheral blood, taken in a trial of Ad26.COV2.S vaccine versus placebo. Source of these receptors: a person between 18 and 60 years old who received the Ad26.COV2.S COVID-19 vaccine or a placebo.

The V and J genes are TRBV27 and TRBJ1-2; 8 bases map to TRBD1. This CDR3 has 14 amino acids. The germline gives CDR1 MNHEY, CDR2 SMNVEV (reference sequence). J gave up 6 bases and V 5 bases, and 8 bases lay outside the gene matches. The CDR3 DNA sequence: TGTGCCAGCAGTGGGGGCAGGGGGCAAGATGGCTACACCTTC. Translation: CASSGGRGQDGYTF.

The chain has TRBV9 and TRBJ2-5; the match to TRBD2 covers 15 bases. Germline V gives CDR1 SGDLS, CDR2 YYNGEE. V lost 3 bases to trimming and J lost 4 bases; unmatched junction nucleotides: 7. The length of the CDR3 is 17 residues. This CDR3 reads CASSAGLAGGLGETQYF. In DNA, the CDR3 is TGTGCCAGCAGCGCGGGACTAGCGGGGGGTTTAGGAGAGACCCAGTACTTC.

The chain employs TRBV6-6 and TRBJ1-6; D possibly corresponds to TRBD1 (5 bases). This CDR3 has 16 amino acids. CDR1 and CDR2 from the germline V gene are MNHNY and SVGAGI (reference sequence). V shed 0 bases and J shed 7 bases, with 13 bases lying between them. CDR3 in amino acids: CASSYSLRVRNSPLHF. The DNA of the CDR3 is TGTGCCAGCAGTTACTCGCTCAGGGTTCGAAATTCACCCCTCCACTTT.

The V call is TRBV9, the J call TRBJ2-7; 10 positions agree with TRBD2. This CDR3 has 16 amino acids. V lost 3 bases to trimming and J lost 3 bases; unmatched junction nucleotides: 9. Germline CDR1 reads SGDLS; CDR2 reads YYNGEE. CDR3 DNA sequence: TGTGCCAGCAGCGGCAGGGCTAGCGGGAGCCTCTACGAGCAGTACTTC. Translating it yields CASSGRASGSLYEQYF. The full variable domain, its missing parts supplied by reference TRBV9 and TRBJ2-7, is DSGVTQTPKHLITATGQRVTLRCSPRSGDLSVYWYQQSLDQGLQFLIQYYNGEERAKGNILERFSAQQFPDLHSELNLSSLELGDSALYFCASSGRASGSLYEQYFGPGTRLTVT.

The rearrangement uses TRBV27 and TRBJ1-5; no clear D gene. The CDR3 has 16 amino acids. CDR1 is MNHEY, CDR2 SMNVEV, per germline (reference sequence). Trimming took 0 bases from V and 3 from J, leaving 12 bases between them. The CDR3 region has the DNA TGTGCCAGCAGTTTATCGGCCGGTGGGTCCAATCAGCCCCAGCATTTT. Encoded protein: CASSLSAGGSNQPQHF.

The chain employs TRBV5-8 and TRBJ2-1; 12 bases match TRBD2. Germline V CDR1 and CDR2: SGHTS, YDEGEE. V gave up 2 bases and J gave up 6 bases; unmatched junction bases: 3. The CDR3 runs to 15 residues. For the CDR3, the DNA is TGTGCCAGCAGCTTAAGGACTAGCGGGACCAATGAGCAGTTCTTC. Its protein is CASSLRTSGTNEQFF.

This sequence joins TRBV28 and TRBJ1-2; 7 positions match TRBD1. Germline V gene lookup returns CDR1 MDHEN and CDR2 SYDVKM. The CDR3 loop spans 18 amino acids. The ends lost 2 bases at V and 4 bases at J; junction bases unmatched: 16. The CDR3 DNA follows: TGTGCCAGCAGTTTACCCGAGGGGGACAGTTCTTTTGGCTATGGCTACACCTTC. Its protein is CASSLPEGDSSFGYGYTF.

The chain has TRBV27 and TRBJ1-6, with D possibly matching TRBD1 (5 bases). Trimming removed 0 bases from V and 10 bases from J, with 13 bases in between. Looked up from germline, CDR1 is MNHEY and CDR2 is SMNVEV (reference sequence). The CDR3 contains 15 residues. The CDR3: CASSLSIGGTSPLHF. The CDR3 DNA reads as TGTGCCAGCAGTTTATCGATCGGGGGAACATCACCCCTCCACTTT.

The V gene is TRBV3-1 (or the pseudogene TRBV3-2), the J gene TRBJ1-2; D may be TRBD1 (5 bases). V lost 4 bases and J lost 4, with 10 bases in between. There are 13 residues in the CDR3. Germline V gene sequence: CDR1 LGHDT, CDR2 YNNKEL (reference sequence). As DNA, the CDR3 is TGTGCCAGCAGCCGTCGGGACGGCTATGGCTACACCTTC. It is translated as CASSRRDGYGYTF.

This chain uses TRBV7-2 with TRBJ1-3, with D hard to call. V was pared by 5 bases and J by 4 bases, with 9 bases between. CDR3 length: 13 residues. Per germline, CDR1 SGHTA and CDR2 FQGNSA. CDR3 amino acids: CASSLNIGNTIYF. CDR3 bases: TGTGCCAGCAGCCTCAACATCGGAAACACCATATATTTT.

V usage is TRBV4-3 and J usage is TRBJ2-1, with D possibly matching TRBD2 (6 bases). The CDR3 has 16 residues. Germline loops: CDR1 LGHNA, CDR2 YSLEER. V dropped 4 bases and J dropped 1 base, with 14 bases sitting between them. The CDR3 DNA is TGCGCCAGCAGCCTCCTAGGGCGGGATTCCTACAATGAGCAGTTCTTC. Amino acid sequence: CASSLLGRDSYNEQFF.

As regards this clone: Other DNA sequences in this sample translate to the same CDR3. This CDR3 reads CASSPPGSSEKLFF. CDR3 sequence (DNA): TGTGCCAGCTCACCACCTGGTTCAAGTGAAAAACTGTTTTTT. The chain uses TRBV18 and TRBJ1-4; D uncertain. Germline loops: CDR1 KGHSH, CDR2 LQKENI. V lost 0 bases and J 7 bases, leaving 9 bases between the germline ends. The length of the CDR3 is 14 residues.

The rearrangement links TRBV6-2 or TRBV6-3 to TRBJ2-5; D unresolved. Germline loops: CDR1 MNHEY, CDR2 SVGEGT. V lost 7 bases, J lost 5 bases, and 14 bases lay in between. This CDR3 contains 13 residues. The CDR3: CASTPPGRETQYF. DNA for the CDR3: TGTGCCAGCACCCCTCCCGGGCGGGAGACCCAGTACTTC.

J is TRBJ2-5 and V is TRBV30, with D possibly being TRBD1 (7 bases). There are 14 residues in the CDR3. Per germline, CDR1 GTSNPN and CDR2 SVGIG (reference sequence). This CDR3 is CAGRARGDQETQYF. CDR3 sequence (DNA): TGTGCGGGGCGGGCCAGGGGGGACCAAGAGACCCAGTACTTC. The whole variable domain, remainder taken from reference TRBV30 and TRBJ2-5, is SQTIHQWPATLVQPVGSPLSLECTVEGTSNPNLYWYRQAAGRGLQLLFYSVGIGQISSEVPQNLSASRPQDRQFILSSKKLLLSDSGFYLCAGRARGDQETQYFGPGTRLLVL.

V gene TRBV19 combines with J gene TRBJ2-5; TRBD1 is a possible D gene (6 bases). Trimming removed 0 bases from V and 5 bases from J, with 7 bases in between. Germline CDR1 reads LNHDA; CDR2 reads SQIVND (reference sequence). This CDR3 is built from 13 residues. The CDR3 region is CASSIDQGETQYF. The CDR3 nucleotides are TGTGCCAGTAGTATAGATCAGGGGGAGACCCAGTACTTC.

CDR3 protein: CASRLRGDTDTQYF. CDR3 in DNA: TGCGCCAGCCGGCTGCGCGGGGACACAGATACGCAGTATTTT. The J gene is TRBJ2-3, the V gene TRBV5-1; D possibly corresponds to TRBD2 (6 bases). Trimming removed 7 bases from V and 2 bases from J, with 14 bases in between. This CDR3 is 14 amino acids long. Germline V gives CDR1 SGHRS, CDR2 YFSETQ.

This clone was counted only a few times. The chain links TRBV7-9 to TRBJ1-5, with 9 positions matching TRBD1. The CDR3 is made up of 14 amino acids. Germline assignment: CDR1 SEHNR and CDR2 FQNEAQ (reference sequence). V lost 1 base, J lost 9 bases, and 4 bases stayed unmatched. For the CDR3, the DNA is TGTGCCAGCAGCTTAGGGACAGGGGAACCGCCCCAGCATTTT. Its translation: CASSLGTGEPPQHF. Full variable domain (rest looked up from reference TRBV7-9 and TRBJ1-5): DTGVSQNPRHKITKRGQNVTFRCDPISEHNRLYWYRQTLGQGPEFLTYFQNEAQLEKSRLLSDRFSAERPKGSFSTLEIQRTEQGDSAMYLCASSLGTGEPPQHFGDGTRLSIL.

This chain uses TRBV5-1 with TRBJ1-6, with D unclear. V dropped 7 bases and J dropped 6 bases, with 5 bases sitting between them. The CDR3 sequence is 11 residues long. CDR1 is SGHRS, CDR2 YFSETQ, per germline. CDR3: CASGPNSPLHF. CDR3 DNA: TGCGCCAGCGGACCTAATTCACCCCTCCACTTT.

This clone was picked up a small number of times. This chain links TRBV28 with TRBJ1-5; 10 bases are shared with TRBD1. V shed 2 bases and J 8 bases; nucleotides not matched to a gene: 0. This CDR3 comprises 13 residues. From germline, CDR1 is MDHEN and CDR2 SYDVKM. The CDR3 DNA is TGTGCCAGCAGTTTAGGACAGGGGGAGCCCCAGCATTTT. Translated, it gives CASSLGQGEPQHF.

This rearrangement joins TRBV10-3 to TRBJ1-2, with D tentatively TRBD1 (6 bases). This CDR3 has 13 residues. Germline V gene data show CDR1 as ENHRY and CDR2 as SYGVKD. V dropped 2 bases and J dropped 12 bases, with 16 bases sitting between them. The CDR3 here is CAISETLTGFHTF. The CDR3 nucleotides are TGTGCCATCAGTGAGACCTTAACAGGGTTCCACACCTTC.

The V and J genes are TRBV6-5 and TRBJ2-1; TRBD1 or TRBD2 may be the D gene (5 bases each). Germline V gene sequence: CDR1 MNHEY, CDR2 SVGAGI. This CDR3 is 15 amino acids long. Trimming cost V 8 bases and J 0 bases, with 14 bases left between them. CDR3 sequence reads: CASSKGRFSYNEQFF. For the CDR3, the DNA is TGTGCCAGCTCCAAGGGACGCTTCTCCTACAATGAGCAGTTCTTC.

The rearrangement joins TRBV28 to TRBJ1-5; D is possibly TRBD1 (5 bases). The CDR3 extends over 15 amino acids. Germline CDR1 MDHEN, CDR2 SYDVKM. Trimming stripped 2 bases from V and 10 bases from J, with 18 bases between. The CDR3 nucleotides are TGTGCCAGCAGTTTAACGTCAGGGACTATAGGACCCCAGCATTTT. As protein: CASSLTSGTIGPQHF.

The V and J genes are TRBV10-3 and TRBJ2-1; TRBD2 matches at 12 bases. V lost 2 bases and J lost 0; bases outside the gene matches: 8. CDR3 size: 19 residues. Germline-derived CDR1 and CDR2 are ENHRY and SYGVKD. DNA for the CDR3: TGTGCCATCAGTGAGGGGGGACTAGCGGGTGCGAGCTCCTACAATGAGCAGTTCTTC. This translates into CAISEGGLAGASSYNEQFF.

The chain links TRBV18 to TRBJ2-1; D gene uncertain. Looked up from germline, CDR1 is KGHSH and CDR2 is LQKENI. The CDR3 sequence is 14 residues long. Trimming cost V 3 bases and J 3 bases, with 9 bases left between them. The CDR3, as DNA: TGTGCCAGCTCACCCGACACAGTCTACAATGAGCAGTTCTTC. Residues: CASSPDTVYNEQFF.

The gene calls are TRBV7-2 and TRBJ2-7; 8 nucleotides line up with TRBD2. Germline V lookup: CDR1 SGHTA, CDR2 FQGNSA. With 2 bases clipped from V and 5 bases from J, the junction kept 14 bases outside the gene matches. The CDR3 consists of 17 residues. The CDR3 protein is CASSLSSGWREDNEQYF. CDR3 DNA: TGTGCCAGCAGCTTATCCTCCGGCTGGCGGGAGGACAACGAGCAGTACTTC.

The chain couples TRBV4-3 to TRBJ2-3, with TRBD2 matching over 9 bases. This CDR3 contains 19 residues. Germline loops: CDR1 LGHNA, CDR2 YSLEER. The trim removed 0 bases at V and 0 bases at J, leaving 10 bases unmatched. CDR3 coding DNA: TGCGCCAGCAGCCAAGATCTGAGCGGGGGGTCGACTAGCACAGATACGCAGTATTTT. Translation gives CASSQDLSGGSTSTDTQYF.

This clone was seen once. This sequence joins TRBV24-1 and TRBJ1-2; 9 nucleotides align to TRBD1. The CDR3 extends over 17 amino acids. Germline assignment: CDR1 KGHDR and CDR2 SFDVKD. The trim removed 3 bases at V and 3 bases at J, leaving 10 bases unmatched. The CDR3 DNA reads TGTGCCACCAGTGATGGGACGATGGACAGGGGACACTATGGCTACACCTTC. Encoded protein: CATSDGTMDRGHYGYTF.

This clone appeared many times. The chain has TRBV24-1 and TRBJ1-2, with a tentative D call TRBD1 (6 bases). The V end was cut by 6 bases, the J end by 7 bases, with 17 bases between. CDR1 and CDR2 from the germline V gene are KGHDR and SFDVKD. The CDR3 runs 14 residues. CDR3 DNA: TGTGCCACCAGTCCTACAGGGTTCACTGGTGGCTACACCTTC. Its protein product is CATSPTGFTGGYTF.

The CDR3 nucleotides are TGTGCCTTGCCGGGGGCGGCCCATGAGCAGTTCTTC. Translating it yields CALPGAAHEQFF. The chain has TRBV30 and TRBJ2-1; the D call may be TRBD1 or TRBD2 (6 bases each). CDR1 is GTSNPN and CDR2 is SVGIG in the germline V gene (reference sequence). The CDR3 is made up of 12 amino acids. V was shortened by 7 bases and J by 8 bases, with 15 bases between the two germline ends.

The chain's CDR3 is CATSDLQDPRNEQFF. The CDR3 coding sequence is TGTGCCACCAGTGATTTGCAAGACCCCAGGAATGAGCAGTTCTTC. The chain has TRBV24-1 and TRBJ2-1, with D unclear. Deletions cut 0 bases from V and 7 bases from J, with 12 bases between. CDR3 size: 15 residues. CDR1 and CDR2 (germline): KGHDR, SFDVKD.

The chain couples TRBV30 to TRBJ1-6, with D unresolved. CDR3 length equals 14 residues. V shed 1 base and J shed 3 bases, with 7 bases lying between them. Looked up from germline, CDR1 is GTSNPN and CDR2 is SVGIG (reference sequence). In DNA, the CDR3 is TGTGCCTGGAGTGCGAACCTCTATAATTCACCCCTCCACTTT. Translation: CAWSANLYNSPLHF.

CDR3 sequence (DNA): TGTGCCAGCAGCTTATTTGTCGGGGGCCCAAGCTCCTACGAGCAGTACTTC. Its translation: CASSLFVGGPSSYEQYF. This rearrangement joins TRBV7-9 to TRBJ2-7; possibly TRBD1 or TRBD2 for D (6 bases each). CDR3 length equals 17 residues. Germline V gives CDR1 SEHNR, CDR2 FQNEAQ (reference sequence). Trimming removed 2 bases at V and 0 bases at J, with 17 bases between.